This TCR beta chain was captured in a study of regulatory T cells in long-lasting Graves disease. Turning to the study itself: The antithyroid drugs taken by newly diagnosed Graves' patients had been used for under 3 months.

Relying on iRepertoire HTBI primers and Arm-PCR of CDR3 regions, the team built TCR beta libraries. TCRdb ran MiXCR on the multiplex PCR reads and lists one entry per CDR3 protein. The sample includes about 450,000 distinct CDR3 sequences, 15% to 20% of them seen just once. Germline loops: CDR1 MNHEY, CDR2 SMNVEV (reference sequence). The germline V and J ends were trimmed by 10 bases and 8 bases, with 14 bases remaining between them. The CDR3 consists of 12 residues. Time point described: newly diagnosed GD, antithyroid drugs for less than 3 months. RNA isolated from PBMCs was used to make the TCR library. These data also formed part of another study, on T cells in Graves' hyperthyroidism and ophthalmopathy.

The sample in question was peripheral blood mononuclear cells (PBMCs), obtained at new diagnosis, from a patient treated with antithyroid drugs. This receptor was obtained from a woman aged 25 to 39 with Graves disease. The rearrangement links TRBV27 to TRBJ1-4; D possibly corresponds to TRBD1 (5 bases). CDR3 bases: TGTGCCAACCGGCAGGGAAGAGAAAAACTGTTTTTT. Translation: CANRQGREKLFF.